One sample yielded the 14 T cell receptor beta chains listed below, sequenced in a study of blood T cell repertoires in COVID-19. Sequencing used immunoSEQ multiplex PCR; TCRdb keeps in-frame clones, though not all of them. The data show 200,000 to 250,000 clones, just over 85% seen once. Sequencing was performed on PBMCs or T cells enriched from blood (not recorded which). The receptors come from a woman aged 50 to 60 with acute COVID-19.

Comments on this clone: Other DNA sequences in the same sample also yield this CDR3. In DNA form, the CDR3 reads TGTGCCAGCAGCGTCGGACTAGCGGAGAACAATGAGCAGTTCTTC. Translating gives CASSVGLAENNEQFF. The V gene is TRBV9, the J gene TRBJ2-1, with 10 bases that match TRBD2. Losses at the gene ends were 2 bases for V and 5 bases for J; bases not matched to a gene: 4. This CDR3 region has 15 residues. Germline CDR1 SGDLS, CDR2 YYNGEE.

The chain recombines TRBV6-5 with TRBJ2-2; maybe TRBD2 (5 bases). CDR1 and CDR2 (germline): MNHEY, SVGAGI. This CDR3 has 13 residues. CDR3 in DNA: TGTGCTTCCCAGGCTAGCAGGACCGGGGAGCTGTTTTTT. Protein: CASQASRTGELFF.

The CDR3 is CASTTTGGYSPLHF. The CDR3 region has the DNA TGTGCCAGCACCACCACAGGGGGCTATTCACCCCTCCACTTT. The chain carries TRBV5-6 and TRBJ1-6, with 9 nucleotides matching TRBD1. The CDR3 covers 14 residues. CDR1 and CDR2 from the germline V gene are SGHDT and YYEEEE. Losses at the gene ends were 6 bases for V and 8 bases for J; bases not matched to a gene: 6. The full variable domain, completed using reference TRBV5-6 and TRBJ1-6, is DAGVTQSPTHLIKTRGQQVTLRCSPKSGHDTVSWYQQALGQGPQFIFQYYEEEERQRGNFPDRFSGHQFPNYSSELNVNALLLGDSALYLCASTTTGGYSPLHFGNGTRLTVT.

The CDR3 region is CASSLSQGLWEKLFF. CDR3 nucleotides: TGTGCCAGCAGTTTATCGCAGGGCCTTTGGGAAAAACTGTTTTTT. The chain links TRBV28 to TRBJ1-4; TRBD1 might be the D (5 bases). CDR3 length: 15 amino acids. V was pared by 1 base and J by 8 bases, with 14 bases between. Germline V gives CDR1 MDHEN, CDR2 SYDVKM. The whole variable domain, filled in from reference TRBV28 and TRBJ1-4, reads DVKVTQSSRYLVKRTGEKVFLECVQDMDHENMFWYRQDPGLGLRLIYFSYDVKMKEKGDIPEGYSVSREKKERFSLILESASTNQTSMYLCASSLSQGLWEKLFFGSGTQLSVL.

CDR3 residues: CASSFTGGNQPQHF. The CDR3 nucleotides read TGTGCCAGCAGTTTCACAGGGGGCAATCAGCCCCAGCATTTT. The rearrangement uses TRBV27 and TRBJ1-5, with 7 bases aligning to TRBD1. With V trimmed by 3 bases and J by 2 bases, 1 base remained unmatched. CDR3 size: 14 residues. Germline lookup yields CDR1 MNHEY and CDR2 SMNVEV (reference sequence).

CDR3 DNA sequence: TGTGCCAGCTTCAGGTACTTGCGAGAAGATACGCAGTATTTT. It specifies CASFRYLREDTQYF. V gene TRBV5-6 combines with J gene TRBJ2-3; no clear D gene. This CDR3 contains 14 residues. Per germline, CDR1 SGHDT and CDR2 YYEEEE. Trimming pared 7 bases from V and 5 bases from J, leaving 17 bases between.

This chain connects TRBV7-9 to TRBJ2-7; D remains ambiguous. With 1 base removed from V and 4 bases from J, the gap between germline ends came to 8 bases. In germline, CDR1 is SEHNR, CDR2 FQNEAQ (reference sequence). The CDR3 length is 13 residues. Here the CDR3 DNA reads TGTGCCAGCAGCTTAGGGATCGGGTACGAGCAGTACTTC. Protein sequence: CASSLGIGYEQYF.

With regard to this clone: One end of the junction fails to match germline, which may point to a read error. The chain links TRBV7-3 to TRBJ1-1, with 8 nucleotides matching TRBD1. This CDR3 region has 21 residues. Germline lookup yields CDR1 SGHTA and CDR2 FQGTGA. This chain's CDR3 is CASRLKEGRGRFKYRNTEAFF. The CDR3, as DNA: TGTGCCAGCAGGTTAAAAGAAGGCAGGGGGCGTTTCAAATACCGGAACACTGAAGCTTTCTTT.

The chain recombines TRBV2 with TRBJ2-7, with D unresolved. Germline values: CDR1 SNHLY, CDR2 FYNNEI. The V and J ends lost 4 bases and 5 bases respectively, with 9 bases between them. The CDR3 loop spans 12 amino acids. The DNA for the CDR3 is TGTGCCAGCAGTGGCCCAGGCGACGAGCAGTACTTC. Protein: CASSGPGDEQYF.

The chain couples TRBV28 to TRBJ2-7; D unclear. The CDR3 length is 13 residues. Deletions cut 5 bases from V and 2 bases from J, with 10 bases between. The germline V gene has CDR1 MDHEN and CDR2 SYDVKM. CDR3 protein: CASSQQIPYEQYF. CDR3 coding DNA: TGTGCCAGCAGTCAACAGATACCCTACGAGCAGTACTTC.

The V call is TRBV12-3 or TRBV12-4, the J call TRBJ2-7, with TRBD2 as a possible D gene (6 bases). Trimming shortened V by 1 base and J by 6 bases, and 10 bases separated the two germline ends. This CDR3 has 13 residues. The CDR3 loop is CASSLVLAGEQYF. For the CDR3, the DNA is TGTGCCAGCAGTTTAGTACTAGCTGGCGAGCAGTACTTC.

As concerns this clone: A read error may produce the germline difference seen at one junction end. This sequence joins TRBV7-2 and TRBJ1-2; D perhaps matches TRBD1 (6 bases). The CDR3 has 14 residues. Germline values: CDR1 SGHTA, CDR2 FQGNSA. The DNA of the CDR3 is TGTGCCAGCAGCAGACAGGTTTCTAAGTATGGCTACACCTTC. Encoded protein: CASSRQVSKYGYTF.

The V gene is TRBV28, the J gene TRBJ1-2; 9 nucleotides match TRBD1. The CDR3 is made up of 14 amino acids. Trimming took 6 bases from V and 8 from J; bases not matched to a gene: 10. The germline gives CDR1 MDHEN, CDR2 SYDVKM. The CDR3 loop reads CASSPGTGIGGYTF. The DNA of the CDR3 is TGTGCCAGCAGCCCCGGGACAGGGATCGGGGGCTACACCTTC.

This chain connects TRBV19 to TRBJ1-5, with D unclear. V gave up 7 bases and J gave up 1 base, with 11 bases separating them. Germline V lookup: CDR1 LNHDA, CDR2 SQIVND (reference sequence). This CDR3 is 14 amino acids long. CDR3 DNA: TGTGCCAGTAAGAAGTTCGGGAGCAATCAGCCCCAGCATTTT. Translating it yields CASKKFGSNQPQHF.